These 11 T cell receptor beta chains came from one sample sequenced in a study of T cell responses to AZD1222 COVID-19 vaccine (dated by TCRdb to the early 2020s). This specimen's time point label, per the study, means: baseline before first vaccination. The library was obtained by the immunoSEQ multiplex PCR assay. TCRdb stores this immuneACCESS table with in-frame sequences only. Part of the clones is absent; in the studies checked, under half of the shortfall reflects unresolved V genes, and no reason is known for the rest. This sample gives around 170,000 clones in total; 90% of them show up just once. The ten most abundant clones make up roughly 1.6% of the sample. The material sequenced was peripheral blood, taken on day 0 of AZD1222 vaccination. These receptors were taken from an adult in good health.

This sequence joins TRBV7-3 and TRBJ2-5, with 8 bases identical to TRBD1. The CDR3 covers 13 residues. In germline, CDR1 is SGHTA, CDR2 FQGTGA. J gave up 5 bases and V 4 bases, and 3 bases lay outside the gene matches. CDR3: CASSSRTGETQYF. The DNA of the CDR3 is TGTGCCAGCAGCTCTCGGACAGGGGAGACCCAGTACTTC.

This clone was seen a single time. The V call is TRBV5-8, the J call TRBJ1-1, with no clear D. The CDR3 has 11 amino acids. Germline CDR1 SGHTS, CDR2 YDEGEE. V lost 5 bases, J lost 7 bases, and 9 bases lay in between. CDR3 region: CASRWQFEAFF. DNA of the CDR3: TGTGCCAGCAGGTGGCAGTTTGAAGCTTTCTTT. The full variable domain, with the rest looked up from reference TRBV5-8 and TRBJ1-1, is EAGVTQSPTHLIKTRGQQATLRCSPISGHTSVYWYQQALGLGLQFLLWYDEGEERNRGNFPPRFSGRQFPNYSSELNVNALELEDSALYLCASRWQFEAFFGQGTRLTVV.

The J gene is TRBJ2-6, the V gene TRBV7-2; 9 bases agree with TRBD1. This CDR3 has 17 residues. In germline, CDR1 is SGHTA, CDR2 FQGNSA. J lost 2 bases, V lost 1 base, and 3 bases had no gene match. Here the CDR3 reads CASSLGRQGAGANVLTF. The CDR3 DNA reads TGTGCCAGCAGCTTAGGGCGACAGGGGGCTGGGGCCAACGTCCTGACTTTC.

This clone was seen only a few times. This chain connects TRBV7-2 to TRBJ1-2; D is undetermined. Germline CDR1 SGHTA, CDR2 FQGNSA. CDR3 length: 11 amino acids. The germline V and J ends were trimmed by 5 bases and 5 bases, with 6 bases remaining between them. The CDR3 nucleotides are TGTGCCAGCAGCCCCTCTTATGGCTACACCTTC. It specifies CASSPSYGYTF.

The V call is TRBV7-8, the J call TRBJ1-2; perhaps TRBD1 as D (5 bases). Germline CDR1 is SGHVS and CDR2 is FQNEAQ. The CDR3 contains 15 residues. V was trimmed by 0 bases and J by 4 bases, leaving 12 bases between them. The CDR3 bases are TGTGCCAGCAGCTTAGCCGGGGGGGAGGGCTATGGCTACACCTTC. Translation gives CASSLAGGEGYGYTF.

Notes on this clone: An end of the junction differs from the germline gene, which may be a read error. V is TRBV29-1 and J is TRBJ2-1; 10 bases agree with TRBD1. The CDR3 consists of 13 residues. Germline V CDR1 and CDR2: SQVTM, ANQGSEA. The CDR3 DNA is TGCAGCGTCGAAGCGGGACAGGGGAATGAGCAGTTCTTC. Its translation: CSVEAGQGNEQFF.

The chain joins TRBV11-3 to TRBJ1-1; tentatively, D is TRBD1 (5 bases). Germline CDR1 reads SGHNT; CDR2 reads YENEEA. This CDR3 is built from 12 residues. V was cut by 4 bases and J by 6 bases, with 9 bases left in between. This CDR3 reads CASSSEQAEAFF. CDR3 nucleotide sequence: TGTGCCAGCAGCTCGGAACAGGCTGAAGCTTTCTTT. Drawing the rest from reference TRBV11-3 and TRBJ1-1, the complete variable domain is EAGVVQSPRYKIIEKKQPVAFWCNPISGHNTLYWYLQNLGQGPELLIRYENEEAVDDSQLPKDRFSAERLKGVDSTLKIQPAELGDSAVYLCASSSEQAEAFFGQGTRLTVV.

The V and J genes are TRBV6-5 and TRBJ1-3, with D perhaps TRBD1 (5 bases). V lost 6 bases and J 3 bases, leaving 15 bases between the germline ends. The CDR3 extends over 15 amino acids. Germline V gives CDR1 MNHEY, CDR2 SVGAGI. The CDR3 is CASRGEGGYGNTIYF. Written as DNA, the CDR3 is TGTGCCAGCAGGGGGGAGGGTGGATATGGAAACACCATATATTTT.

The chain combines TRBV7-8 with TRBJ2-7; 8 nucleotides align to TRBD2. This CDR3 comprises 17 residues. In germline, CDR1 is SGHVS, CDR2 FQNEAQ. With V trimmed by 1 base and J by 0 bases, 8 bases remained unmatched. The CDR3 nucleotides are TGTGCCAGCAGCTTAGGTCGGACGGGGGGGAGCTCCTACGAGCAGTACTTC. This sequence encodes CASSLGRTGGSSYEQYF. Full variable domain (rest looked up from reference TRBV7-8 and TRBJ2-7): GAGVSQSPRYKVAKRGQDVALRCDPISGHVSLFWYQQALGQGPEFLTYFQNEAQLDKSGLPSDRFFAERPEGSVSTLKIQRTQQEDSAVYLCASSLGRTGGSSYEQYFGPGTRLTVT.

This chain links TRBV29-1 with TRBJ1-1, with TRBD1 matching 10 bases. Germline-derived CDR1 and CDR2 are SQVTM and ANQGSEA. The CDR3 is 18 residues long. V lost 6 bases to trimming and J lost 1 base; unmatched junction nucleotides: 17. CDR3 sequence: CSVEHPLPDRGTNTEAFF. The CDR3, as DNA: TGCAGCGTCGAACACCCATTACCGGACAGGGGGACGAACACTGAAGCTTTCTTT.

The genes are TRBV29-1 and TRBJ1-5; D might be TRBD1 (5 bases). The V gene lost 4 bases and the J gene lost 6 bases, with 10 bases spanning the gap. The CDR3 has 12 amino acids. CDR1 and CDR2 (germline): SQVTM, ANQGSEA. The CDR3 DNA reads as TGCAGCGTTGCAGGGTTGGGTCAGCCCCAGCATTTT. This sequence encodes CSVAGLGQPQHF.